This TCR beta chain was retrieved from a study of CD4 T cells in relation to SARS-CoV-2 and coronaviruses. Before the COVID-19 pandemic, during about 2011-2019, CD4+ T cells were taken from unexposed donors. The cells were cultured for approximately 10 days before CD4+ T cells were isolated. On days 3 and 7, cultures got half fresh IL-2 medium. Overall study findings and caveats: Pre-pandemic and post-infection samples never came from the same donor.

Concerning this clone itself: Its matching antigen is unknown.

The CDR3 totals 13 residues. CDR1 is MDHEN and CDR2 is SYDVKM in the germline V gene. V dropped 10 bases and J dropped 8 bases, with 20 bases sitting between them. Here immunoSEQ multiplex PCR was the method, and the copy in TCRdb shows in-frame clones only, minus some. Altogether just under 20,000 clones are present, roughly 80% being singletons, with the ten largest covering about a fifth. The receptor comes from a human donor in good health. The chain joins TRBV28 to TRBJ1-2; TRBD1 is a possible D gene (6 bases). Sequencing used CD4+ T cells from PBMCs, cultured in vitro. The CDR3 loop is CAIQDTGRTGYTF. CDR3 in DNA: TGTGCCATTCAAGATACAGGGAGGACGGGCTACACCTTC.